Below, one TCR beta chain is given with its context. V gave up 3 bases and J gave up 5 bases, with 14 bases separating them. The CDR3 has 15 residues. The germline CDR1 and CDR2 sequences are MNHNS and SASEGT. This entry belongs to a study of blood T cell repertoires in COVID-19. As for the study in general: There were acute and convalescent COVID-19 samples, and they came from the United States, Italy and Spain. In each case, the material was cDNA or gDNA derived from T cells, B-cell-depleted T cells, or PBMCs.

As handled by the study authors: Estimation of nucleated cell counts was performed using reference gene primer amplification. This table comes from immunoSEQ multiplex PCR, and its TCRdb copy is limited to in-frame clones, with some not included. The V and J calls and clone size come from that table; D and trimming were worked out from the DNA. The table has under 200,000 clones, 86% seen once. Sequenced sample: peripheral blood. The receptor comes from a woman aged 80 or over in a cohort sampled during active or convalescent COVID-19. The chain links TRBV6-1 to TRBJ1-3; possibly TRBD1 for D (6 bases). CDR3 nucleotides: TGTGCCAGCAGTGAGTCAACAGGGATGCGAAACACCATATATTTT. It encodes CASSESTGMRNTIYF.